This T cell receptor (beta chain) was obtained from a study of T cell repertoires in cytomegalovirus infection. At the level of the study: Researchers turned to recently identified HLA-C-restricted CMV epitopes as well as well-studied HLA-B-restricted ones. TCR beta signatures that were public indicated CMV infection and matching HLA type. Study findings and constraints: Ex vivo responses were dominated by HLA-C-restricted CMV-specific TCR beta clonotypes. The cumulative frequency of public TCR beta families distinguished individuals who carried CMV together with the relevant HLA.

The sample holds a few counts of this clonotype. Its antigen remains unknown. TCRdb used MiXCR to reprocess the reads, holding one entry per CDR3 protein. The table has 450,000 to 650,000 distinct CDR3 sequences, just under 40% seen once. Per germline, CDR1 SGHVS and CDR2 FNYEAQ. The CDR3 has 18 amino acids. Trimming shortened V by 3 bases and J by 0 bases, and 19 bases separated the two germline ends. The V call is TRBV7-6, the J call TRBJ2-3; D is perhaps TRBD2 (6 bases). The origin of this receptor is a human donor in good health (CMV status not recorded). Some clones in this sample may be carry-over from other donors' samples. The source material was cultured PBMCs, sampled from culture after CMV antigen stimulation. CDR3 loop: CASSFPLGGEPSTDTQYF. The CDR3, as DNA: TGTGCCAGCAGCTTTCCCCTTGGAGGGGAACCTAGCACAGATACGCAGTATTTT.